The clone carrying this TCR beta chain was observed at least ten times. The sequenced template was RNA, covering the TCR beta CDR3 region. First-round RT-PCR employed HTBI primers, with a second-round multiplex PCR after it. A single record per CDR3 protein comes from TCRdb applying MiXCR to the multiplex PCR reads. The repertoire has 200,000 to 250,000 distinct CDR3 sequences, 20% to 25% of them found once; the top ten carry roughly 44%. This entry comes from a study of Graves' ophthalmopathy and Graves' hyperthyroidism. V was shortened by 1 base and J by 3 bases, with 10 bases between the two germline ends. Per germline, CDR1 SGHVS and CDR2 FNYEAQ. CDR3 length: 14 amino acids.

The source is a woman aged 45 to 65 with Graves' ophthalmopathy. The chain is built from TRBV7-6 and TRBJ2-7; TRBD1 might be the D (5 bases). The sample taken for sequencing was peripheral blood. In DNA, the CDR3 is TGTGCCAGCAGCTTAGATGGGGCCGTCTACGAGCAGTACTTC. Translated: CASSLDGAVYEQYF. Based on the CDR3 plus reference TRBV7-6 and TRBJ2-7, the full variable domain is GAGVSQSPRYKVTKRGQDVALRCDPISGHVSLYWYRQALGQGPEFLTYFNYEAQQDKSGLPNDRFSAERPEGSISTLTIQRTEQRDSAMYRCASSLDGAVYEQYFGPGTRLTVT.